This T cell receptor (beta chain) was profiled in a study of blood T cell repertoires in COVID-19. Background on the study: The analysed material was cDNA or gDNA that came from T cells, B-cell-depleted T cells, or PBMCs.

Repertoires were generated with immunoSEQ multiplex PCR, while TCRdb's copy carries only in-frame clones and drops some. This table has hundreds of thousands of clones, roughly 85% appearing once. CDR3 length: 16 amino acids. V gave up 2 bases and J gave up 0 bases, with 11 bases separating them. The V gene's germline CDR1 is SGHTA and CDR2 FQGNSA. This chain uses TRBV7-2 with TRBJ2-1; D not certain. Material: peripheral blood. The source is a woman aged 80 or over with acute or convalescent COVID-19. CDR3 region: CASSLLDSSSYNEQFF. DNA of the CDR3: TGTGCCAGCAGCTTACTTGACTCGAGCTCCTACAATGAGCAGTTCTTC.